Listed here are 29 T cell receptor beta chains from one sample, sequenced in a study of identical twins. TCRdb redid the calling of the 5' RACE reads with MiXCR, one entry per CDR3 protein. The sample shows about 210,000 distinct CDR3 sequences, 9.4% of them seen only once. Sequencing was done on a sample of memory (CD45RO+) T cells sorted from blood. These receptor sequences come from a woman younger than 35 in good health.

This clonotype came up many times. This chain uses TRBV5-1 with TRBJ2-1, with a weak D call TRBD2 (6 bases). This CDR3 is 12 amino acids long. Germline V lookup: CDR1 SGHRS, CDR2 YFSETQ. Trimming took 3 bases from V and 9 from J, leaving 10 bases between them. The CDR3 nucleotides are TGCGCCAGCAGCTGGCGGGGACTTGAGCAGTTCTTC. It encodes CASSWRGLEQFF.

The chain couples TRBV20-1 to TRBJ1-1; possibly TRBD1 for D (5 bases). V was trimmed by 3 bases and J by 0 bases, leaving 8 bases between them. This CDR3 contains 13 residues. The germline V gene encodes CDR1 DFQATT and CDR2 SNEGSKA (reference sequence). This CDR3 reads CSASSGMNTEAFF. CDR3 bases: TGCAGTGCTAGTTCAGGGATGAACACTGAAGCTTTCTTT.

This clonotype was counted a few times. The rearrangement joins TRBV18 to TRBJ2-7; D unclear. This CDR3 has 13 residues. Trimming took off 2 bases at V and 3 bases at J, with 8 bases between the two ends. Germline CDR1 and CDR2: KGHSH and LQKENI. The CDR3 loop is CASSPSQDYEQYF. CDR3 nucleotide sequence: TGTGCCAGCTCACCATCGCAGGACTACGAGCAGTACTTC.

The V gene is TRBV20-1, the J gene TRBJ2-7; 7 positions agree with TRBD1. The trim removed 5 bases at V and 4 bases at J, leaving 2 bases unmatched. This CDR3 contains 11 residues. The germline CDR1 and CDR2 sequences are DFQATT and SNEGSKA (reference sequence). DNA for the CDR3: TGCAGTGCTGGGACAGAGTACGAGCAGTACTTC. Translation gives CSAGTEYEQYF.

This clonotype was counted between two and nine times. The chain links TRBV11-2 to TRBJ1-1; no definite D call. Trimming stripped 4 bases from V and 7 bases from J, with 7 bases between. This CDR3 has 11 residues. The germline V gene has CDR1 SGHAT and CDR2 FQNNGV. This chain's CDR3 is CASSSQFEAFF. The CDR3 nucleotides read TGTGCCAGCAGCTCACAGTTTGAAGCTTTCTTT. Using reference TRBV11-2 and TRBJ1-1 for the parts outside the CDR3, the full variable domain is EAGVAQSPRYKIIEKRQSVAFWCNPISGHATLYWYQQILGQGPKLLIQFQNNGVVDDSQLPKDRFSAERLKGVDSTLKIQPAKLEDSAVYLCASSSQFEAFFGQGTRLTVV.

The chain has TRBV2 and TRBJ2-3; TRBD2 agrees at 10 bases. V gave up 6 bases and J gave up 3 bases; unmatched junction bases: 3. CDR1 is SNHLY, CDR2 FYNNEI, per germline. The CDR3 runs 14 residues. CDR3 coding DNA: TGTGCCAGCAGGCTAGCGGGGGTTACAGATACGCAGTATTTT. The encoded protein is CASRLAGVTDTQYF.

This clonotype was seen a handful of times. The chain recombines TRBV7-9 with TRBJ2-1, with 12 bases matching TRBD2. Per the germline V gene, CDR1 is SEHNR and CDR2 is FQNEAQ (reference sequence). After removal of 5 bases from V and 4 bases from J, the junction contained 6 bases not matched to a gene. This CDR3 is 16 amino acids long. The CDR3 DNA reads TGTGCCAGCAGCACCTTCCTAGCGGGAGGGTACAATGAGCAGTTCTTC. Its translation is CASSTFLAGGYNEQFF.

This clonotype has a handful of counts. One junction end disagrees with the germline gene, perhaps due to a read error. This rearrangement joins TRBV3-1 to TRBJ1-1; D is unclear. Germline lookup yields CDR1 LGHDT and CDR2 YNNKEL (reference sequence). The CDR3 totals 14 residues. CDR3 sequence (DNA): TGTGCCAGCAGACAAGGCACCCCGAACACTGAAGCTTTCTTT. The encoded protein is CASRQGTPNTEAFF.

This chain connects TRBV27 to TRBJ2-1; TRBD1 matches at 9 bases. The germline gives CDR1 MNHEY, CDR2 SMNVEV (reference sequence). The junction had 13 bases not matched to a gene; V was cut back by 3 bases and J by 7 bases. The CDR3 is made up of 17 amino acids. This CDR3 is CASSLVSGTGSRNEQFF. DNA for the CDR3: TGTGCCAGCAGTTTGGTATCCGGGACAGGGTCGCGGAATGAGCAGTTCTTC.

This clonotype was detected ten times or more. The V gene is TRBV29-1, the J gene TRBJ1-1; 9 bases fit TRBD1. V shed 6 bases and J 2 bases; nucleotides not matched to a gene: 7. CDR3 size: 14 residues. Germline-derived CDR1 and CDR2 are SQVTM and ANQGSEA. CDR3 in DNA: TGCAGCGTCGCCCGGGACAGGGCTAACACTGAAGCTTTCTTT. Its protein product is CSVARDRANTEAFF.

This clonotype has at least ten counts. The CDR3 sequence: CASSPNPAGTGNTIYF. CDR3 coding DNA: TGCGCCAGCAGCCCCAACCCGGCAGGGACTGGAAACACCATATATTTT. V and J are TRBV4-3 and TRBJ1-3; D is possibly TRBD1 (5 bases). Per germline, CDR1 LGHNA and CDR2 YSLEER. With 4 bases removed from V and 2 bases from J, the gap between germline ends came to 15 bases. This CDR3 has 16 residues.

This clonotype was seen a handful of times. CDR3 DNA: TGTGCCAGCAGCTCCGGGACTAGCGGGAATACGCAGTATTTT. Residues: CASSSGTSGNTQYF. The rearrangement uses TRBV4-2 and TRBJ2-3; 13 bases agree with TRBD2. The CDR3 has 14 residues. Germline loops: CDR1 LGHNA, CDR2 YNFKEQ. J was trimmed by 7 bases and V by 5 bases; bases with no gene match: 3.

This clonotype was recorded at least ten times. This rearrangement joins TRBV15 to TRBJ2-1; D gene ambiguous. The CDR3 is 17 residues long. The V end lost 3 bases, the J end lost 2 bases, and 17 bases lay between the germline ends. Germline lookup yields CDR1 LNHNV and CDR2 YYDKDF (reference sequence). The CDR3 protein is CATSSFSASSAYNEQFF. The DNA of the CDR3 is TGTGCCACCAGCAGCTTTTCAGCAAGCTCAGCCTACAATGAGCAGTTCTTC.

Only a few counts were recorded for this clonotype. The V and J genes are TRBV29-1 and TRBJ1-2; D is perhaps TRBD1 (5 bases). Trimming left V 3 bases short and J 7 bases short, with 9 bases between. This CDR3 is 11 amino acids long. Germline lookup yields CDR1 SQVTM and CDR2 ANQGSEA. The CDR3 nucleotides are TGCAGCGTTGACTCGGGGGGTGGCTACACCTTC. This gives the protein CSVDSGGGYTF.

This clonotype was seen more than once but under ten times. V and J are TRBV20-1 and TRBJ1-1, with TRBD1 matching 8 bases. This CDR3 spans 12 amino acids. Germline CDR1 DFQATT, CDR2 SNEGSKA (reference sequence). Trimming cost V 6 bases and J 3 bases; bases outside gene matches: 3. The DNA of the CDR3 is TGCAGTGCCCTGACAGGGGACACTGAAGCTTTCTTT. Translated, it gives CSALTGDTEAFF.

This clonotype was counted only a few times. The DNA for the CDR3 is TGTGCCAGCAGGGGGACTAGCTCCTACGAGCAGTACTTC. Translated: CASRGTSSYEQYF. V usage is TRBV6-1 and J usage is TRBJ2-7; TRBD2 agrees at 8 bases. Germline values: CDR1 MNHNS, CDR2 SASEGT. Trimming took 6 bases from V and 0 from J; bases not matched to a gene: 1. The CDR3 spans 13 residues.

This clonotype was counted only a few times. The rearrangement joins TRBV5-7 to TRBJ2-7; D may be TRBD1 or TRBD2 (6 bases each). TRBV5-7 is treated as an ORF (open reading frame) with a function not yet certain. This CDR3 region has 13 residues. V was shortened by 4 bases and J by 3 bases, with 11 bases between the two germline ends. CDR3 in DNA: TGTGCCAGCAGCCGGGGGCTCTTCTACGAGCAGTACTTC. Translation gives CASSRGLFYEQYF.

The sample holds many counts of this clonotype. CDR3 bases: TGCAGTGCTCAATTAGGAGAGACCCAGTACTTC. Translated, it gives CSAQLGETQYF. The chain employs TRBV20-1 and TRBJ2-5, with D unresolved. The CDR3 consists of 11 residues. The V gene's germline CDR1 is DFQATT and CDR2 SNEGSKA (reference sequence). V lost 5 bases and J lost 4, with 8 bases in between.

The sample holds a few counts of this clonotype. CDR3 in DNA: TGTGCCAGCAGCTTCGCCCCTATAGCGAGCTATGAGCAGTTCTTC. Translation: CASSFAPIASYEQFF. This sequence joins TRBV11-2 and TRBJ2-1, with TRBD2 as a possible D gene (5 bases). This CDR3 is built from 15 residues. Between the trimmed V and J ends, which lost 3 bases and 8 bases, there was a span of 17 bases. CDR1 is SGHAT, CDR2 FQNNGV, per germline. Variable domain in full (rest from reference TRBV11-2 and TRBJ2-1): EAGVAQSPRYKIIEKRQSVAFWCNPISGHATLYWYQQILGQGPKLLIQFQNNGVVDDSQLPKDRFSAERLKGVDSTLKIQPAKLEDSAVYLCASSFAPIASYEQFFGPGTRLTVL.

This clonotype was seen many times. The chain carries TRBV5-1 and TRBJ2-7, with 13 bases that match TRBD2. V lost 4 bases, J lost 4 bases, and 5 bases stayed unmatched. The CDR3 is made up of 15 amino acids. The V gene's germline CDR1 is SGHRS and CDR2 YFSETQ. The CDR3 loop reads CASSRTSGSFYEQYF. CDR3 in DNA: TGCGCCAGCAGCCGGACTAGCGGGAGTTTTTACGAGCAGTACTTC.

The sample holds a few counts of this clonotype. The CDR3 region has the DNA TGTGCCAGCAGTGGTTCGCTGGGTGTGGATACGCAGTATTTT. Protein: CASSGSLGVDTQYF. V and J are TRBV2 and TRBJ2-3; D is uncertain. V lost 4 bases and J lost 6, with 14 bases in between. CDR3 length equals 14 residues. The germline gives CDR1 SNHLY, CDR2 FYNNEI.

The chain carries TRBV3-1 and TRBJ2-7; D is possibly TRBD1 (6 bases). The V end was cut by 6 bases, the J end by 9 bases, with 15 bases between. The germline V gene has CDR1 LGHDT and CDR2 YNNKEL (reference sequence). The CDR3 totals 12 residues. The CDR3 here is CASRDRVSGQYF. The CDR3 DNA is TGTGCCAGCAGGGACAGAGTAAGCGGGCAGTACTTC.

The chain joins TRBV30 to TRBJ2-2; tentative D call: TRBD1 (6 bases). Germline CDR1 GTSNPN, CDR2 SVGIG (reference sequence). The CDR3 totals 13 residues. Trimming cost V 3 bases and J 7 bases, with 12 bases left between them. This chain's CDR3 is CAWSPQGDGELFF. CDR3 sequence (DNA): TGTGCCTGGAGCCCACAGGGAGACGGGGAGCTGTTTTTT.

This clonotype was seen many times. V gene TRBV5-1 combines with J gene TRBJ2-1; no reliable D call. Trimming pared 5 bases from V and 8 bases from J, leaving 17 bases between. CDR1 and CDR2 (germline): SGHRS, YFSETQ. CDR3 length: 14 amino acids. As DNA, the CDR3 is TGCGCCAGCAGTCCAGAGGCAGGAATGTATGAGCAGTTCTTC. It encodes CASSPEAGMYEQFF.

This clonotype appeared many times. The CDR3 spells CSAAEDRGVNEQFF. In nucleotides, the CDR3 is TGCAGTGCGGCTGAGGACAGGGGCGTAAATGAGCAGTTCTTC. The V gene is TRBV20-1, the J gene TRBJ2-1, with 9 bases lining up with TRBD1. V was pared by 6 bases and J by 7 bases, with 10 bases of the junction left unmatched. The CDR3 runs 14 residues. Germline CDR1 and CDR2: DFQATT and SNEGSKA (reference sequence).

This clonotype was counted a few times. The chain links TRBV5-4 to TRBJ1-1, with 7 bases matching TRBD1. Germline V gene sequence: CDR1 SGHNT, CDR2 YYREEE (reference sequence). Germline trimming cut 10 bases from V and 0 bases from J; bases unmatched to any gene: 9. The CDR3 totals 14 residues. The CDR3: CAGAETGLNTEAFF. The CDR3, as DNA: TGTGCCGGGGCTGAGACAGGGCTGAACACTGAAGCTTTCTTT.

The V and J genes are TRBV10-3 and TRBJ1-3; a possible D gene is TRBD1 (5 bases). CDR3 length equals 16 residues. The V end lost 10 bases, the J end lost 0 bases, and 19 bases lay between the germline ends. Germline V gene data show CDR1 as ENHRY and CDR2 as SYGVKD. As DNA, the CDR3 is TGTGCCACCACATTTGGGGGTTCGGACTCTGGAAACACCATATATTTT. It translates to CATTFGGSDSGNTIYF.

The chain links TRBV15 to TRBJ1-5; D remains ambiguous. This CDR3 comprises 15 residues. Per the germline V gene, CDR1 is LNHNV and CDR2 is YYDKDF (reference sequence). The germline V and J ends were trimmed by 1 base and 1 base, with 8 bases remaining between them. The CDR3 DNA reads as TGTGCCACCAGCAGAGCGGGTGTGAGCAATCAGCCCCAGCATTTT. Protein: CATSRAGVSNQPQHF.

This clonotype has a count of ten or more. This chain connects TRBV5-1 to TRBJ1-1; possible D gene TRBD1, 6 bases. This CDR3 region has 13 residues. Trimming cost V 2 bases and J 4 bases, with 9 bases left between them. In germline, CDR1 is SGHRS, CDR2 YFSETQ. Here the CDR3 DNA reads TGCGCCAGCAGCTTAGGACAGCCCACTGAAGCTTTCTTT. Its protein is CASSLGQPTEAFF.